These 18 T cell receptor beta chains share one sample of origin, sequenced in a study of T cells in localized non-small cell lung cancer. Sequenced by immunoSEQ multiplex PCR; TCRdb stores in-frame clones only, minus some. The table includes thousands of clones, just under 30% detected once. The specimen was normal lung tissue next to the tumor, collected before any cancer treatment. These receptors all come from a man aged 40-75 years with stage I lung adenocarcinoma.

The CDR3 DNA sequence: TGTGCCAGTAACCCGCGTTTATCTAGCACAGATACGCAGTATTTT. As protein: CASNPRLSSTDTQYF. This chain connects TRBV19 to TRBJ2-3; D remains unclear. The length of the CDR3 is 15 residues. CDR1 is LNHDA and CDR2 is SQIVND in the germline V gene (reference sequence). The V gene lost 7 bases and the J gene lost 0 bases, with 14 bases spanning the gap.

The chain uses TRBV6-8 and TRBJ2-3; D unclear. V lost 2 bases, J lost 2 bases, and 11 bases lay in between. The CDR3 spans 15 residues. Germline values: CDR1 MNHGY, CDR2 SAAAGT. CDR3 region: CASSYEREVTDTQYF. The CDR3 region has the DNA TGTGCCAGCAGTTACGAGAGAGAAGTCACAGATACGCAGTATTTT.

The chain employs TRBV7-6 and TRBJ2-7, with a weak D call TRBD1 (6 bases). This CDR3 is built from 15 residues. The V and J ends lost 2 bases and 4 bases respectively, with 15 bases between them. Germline lookup yields CDR1 SGHVS and CDR2 FNYEAQ. The CDR3 is CASSLHLGTTYEQYF. The CDR3 DNA sequence: TGTGCCAGCAGCTTACATCTTGGGACAACATACGAGCAGTACTTC.

The chain uses TRBV5-1 and TRBJ2-3; 9 positions match TRBD1. V dropped 4 bases and J dropped 4; count of bases not matched to a gene: 10. CDR3 size: 16 residues. Germline CDR1 SGHRS, CDR2 YFSETQ. The CDR3 loop reads CASSLSPGQGADTQYF. For the CDR3, the DNA is TGCGCCAGCAGCCTATCACCGGGACAGGGAGCAGATACGCAGTATTTT.

The table lists this clone with a few counts. V is TRBV5-1 and J is TRBJ2-5; possibly TRBD2 for D (5 bases). The CDR3 covers 14 residues. V lost 3 bases, J lost 3 bases, and 12 bases lay in between. Germline V gives CDR1 SGHRS, CDR2 YFSETQ. CDR3 in DNA: TGCGCCAGCAGCTCGGGATGGATTGAAGAGACCCAGTACTTC. It codes for CASSSGWIEETQYF.

This clone was counted only a few times. The chain has TRBV9 and TRBJ2-3, with D maybe TRBD1 (6 bases). V was cut by 5 bases and J by 3 bases, with 25 bases left in between. The CDR3 is made up of 18 amino acids. Germline V CDR1 and CDR2: SGDLS, YYNGEE. CDR3 sequence (DNA): TGTGCCAGCAGTACAGCCCCATACAGGGAAGGTAGTACAGATACGCAGTATTTT. Translating it yields CASSTAPYREGSTDTQYF.

V gene TRBV11-3 combines with J gene TRBJ1-4; TRBD1 aligns across 11 bases. Trimming cost V 0 bases and J 7 bases; bases outside gene matches: 7. The length of the CDR3 is 17 residues. Germline V gene lookup returns CDR1 SGHNT and CDR2 YENEEA. The chain's CDR3 is CASSLETGTGGGEKLFF. CDR3 sequence (DNA): TGTGCCAGCAGCTTAGAGACCGGGACAGGGGGAGGTGAAAAACTGTTTTTT. Drawing the rest from reference TRBV11-3 and TRBJ1-4, the complete variable domain is EAGVVQSPRYKIIEKKQPVAFWCNPISGHNTLYWYLQNLGQGPELLIRYENEEAVDDSQLPKDRFSAERLKGVDSTLKIQPAELGDSAVYLCASSLETGTGGGEKLFFGSGTQLSVL.

The V gene is TRBV29-1, the J gene TRBJ1-3; no clear D gene. The V end was cut by 7 bases, the J end by 0 bases, with 13 bases between. Germline CDR1 is SQVTM and CDR2 is ANQGSEA. The CDR3 extends over 14 amino acids. CDR3 in amino acids: CSGLETASGNTIYF. The DNA for the CDR3 is TGCAGCGGCCTTGAAACAGCCTCTGGAAACACCATATATTTT.

This clone was observed a few times. One end of the junction varies from germline; a read error may be responsible. The genes are TRBV6-8 and TRBJ2-7; TRBD1 might be the D (6 bases). The CDR3 has 13 amino acids. Germline CDR1 MNHGY, CDR2 SAAAGT. CDR3 residues: CAISATGSWEQYF. The CDR3 region has the DNA TGTGCCATCAGTGCGACAGGTTCTTGGGAGCAGTACTTC.

This clone was observed a few times. The chain joins TRBV6-8 to TRBJ2-7; the D is unclear. CDR1 is MNHGY and CDR2 is SAAAGT in the germline V gene. The CDR3 totals 13 residues. Trimming took off 8 bases at V and 0 bases at J, with 11 bases between the two ends. CDR3 in amino acids: CASPPDSSYEQYF. CDR3 sequence (DNA): TGTGCCAGCCCCCCAGATAGCTCCTACGAGCAGTACTTC.

CDR3 bases: TGTGCCACCAGCGGCCGGGGCCGGGGAGCTGGGGCCAACGTCCTGACTTTC. This encodes CATSGRGRGAGANVLTF. The chain couples TRBV15 to TRBJ2-6, with D perhaps given as TRBD1 or TRBD2 (5 bases each). This CDR3 is built from 17 residues. V gave up 5 bases and J gave up 2 bases, with 16 bases separating them. Germline values: CDR1 LNHNV, CDR2 YYDKDF (reference sequence).

This clone was picked up a small number of times. The chain uses TRBV9 and TRBJ2-1; D gene unclear. Germline V CDR1 and CDR2: SGDLS, YYNGEE. The V gene lost 7 bases and the J gene lost 8 bases, with 16 bases spanning the gap. The CDR3 is 13 residues long. The CDR3 coding sequence is TGTGCCAGCCCCCAGGAGAGAATAGATGAGCAGTTCTTC. Its translation: CASPQERIDEQFF.

This clone was seen a handful of times. The chain has TRBV9 and TRBJ2-7; D is unclear. Trimming cost V 0 bases and J 0 bases, with 10 bases left between them. From germline, CDR1 is SGDLS and CDR2 YYNGEE. CDR3 length equals 15 residues. The CDR3 sequence is CASSVDLYGSYEQYF. The CDR3 coding sequence is TGTGCCAGCAGCGTAGACCTTTATGGCTCCTACGAGCAGTACTTC.

In this sample, this clone is medium-sized. The V gene is TRBV11-3, the J gene TRBJ1-5; TRBD1 agrees at 11 bases. The CDR3 loop spans 15 amino acids. Germline V gene sequence: CDR1 SGHNT, CDR2 YENEEA. V shed 5 bases, J shed 5 bases, and the junction held 5 bases outside the gene matches. CDR3 amino acids: CASSPGQGADQPQHF. The CDR3 DNA sequence: TGTGCCAGCAGCCCCGGACAGGGGGCGGATCAGCCCCAGCATTTT.

CDR3 sequence: CAWTGGEKLFF. The CDR3 DNA sequence: TGTGCCTGGACAGGGGGCGAAAAACTGTTTTTT. The genes are TRBV30 and TRBJ1-4, with TRBD1 matching 8 bases. The CDR3 has 11 amino acids. V dropped 4 bases and J dropped 8; count of bases not matched to a gene: 0. Germline CDR1 and CDR2: GTSNPN and SVGIG (reference sequence).

The rearrangement uses TRBV5-1 and TRBJ2-5, with 8 bases aligning to TRBD2. The CDR3 loop spans 17 amino acids. J lost 5 bases, V lost 2 bases, and 14 bases had no gene match. Germline V lookup: CDR1 SGHRS, CDR2 YFSETQ. The CDR3 loop reads CASSLGASGGGPETQYF. The DNA for the CDR3 is TGCGCCAGCAGCTTAGGTGCGAGCGGGGGAGGGCCGGAGACCCAGTACTTC.

Judged by abundance, this clone is large. This rearrangement joins TRBV25-1 to TRBJ2-6; D might be TRBD1 or TRBD2, each matching 7 bases. The CDR3 spans 18 residues. Germline V gene sequence: CDR1 MGHDK, CDR2 SYGVNS. Trimming took 3 bases from V and 2 from J, leaving 17 bases between them. DNA of the CDR3: TGTGCCAGCAGTGACGTCGGACAGGCGGGGGCTGGGGCCAACGTCCTGACTTTC. Translation: CASSDVGQAGAGANVLTF.

This clone has more than one count but fewer than ten. This sequence joins TRBV12-5 and TRBJ1-1, with D uncertain. Germline V gene data show CDR1 as LGHNT and CDR2 as FRNRAP. The CDR3 runs to 13 residues. CDR3 coding DNA: TGTGCCACCCTATTTAGAGGACGGCATGAAGCTTTCTTT. Translated: CATLFRGRHEAFF.